This T cell receptor (beta chain) is from a study of CD8+ T cells in alopecia areata. Study observations and caveats: Sharing of TCRs across patients appeared less clear than in mice, possibly for HLA-related reasons.

This CDR3 has 16 residues. V lost 0 bases, J lost 1 base, and 12 bases lay in between. Per the germline V gene, CDR1 is MGHRA and CDR2 is YSYEKL. Investigators isolated RNA and reverse transcribed it into cDNA to act as the sequencing template. Produced via immunoSEQ multiplex PCR; TCRdb's table is partial and in-frame only. Among some 240,000 clones listed, 50% to 70% were seen once. This clone was seen a handful of times. Its antigen is currently unknown. Indicated treatment: oral pan-JAK inhibitor, 5-10 mg twice daily. The chain employs TRBV4-1 and TRBJ1-2; D unclear. This sequence originates from a human donor with alopecia areata. The specimen comprised CD4+ T cells sorted from blood, sampled at week 4, from a patient treated with tofacitinib. CDR3 sequence: CASSQDSARDNYGYTF. CDR3 coding DNA: TGCGCCAGCAGCCAAGATTCTGCGAGGGATAACTATGGCTACACCTTC.